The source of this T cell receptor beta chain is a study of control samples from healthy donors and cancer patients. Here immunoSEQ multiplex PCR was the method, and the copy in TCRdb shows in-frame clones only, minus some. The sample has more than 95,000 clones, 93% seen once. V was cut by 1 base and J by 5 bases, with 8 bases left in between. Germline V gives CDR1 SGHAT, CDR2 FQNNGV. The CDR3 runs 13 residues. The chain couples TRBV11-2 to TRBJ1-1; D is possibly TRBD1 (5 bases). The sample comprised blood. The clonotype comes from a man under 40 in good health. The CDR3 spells CASSLGGVTEAFF. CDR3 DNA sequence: TGTGCCAGCAGCTTAGGGGGGGTTACTGAAGCTTTCTTT.